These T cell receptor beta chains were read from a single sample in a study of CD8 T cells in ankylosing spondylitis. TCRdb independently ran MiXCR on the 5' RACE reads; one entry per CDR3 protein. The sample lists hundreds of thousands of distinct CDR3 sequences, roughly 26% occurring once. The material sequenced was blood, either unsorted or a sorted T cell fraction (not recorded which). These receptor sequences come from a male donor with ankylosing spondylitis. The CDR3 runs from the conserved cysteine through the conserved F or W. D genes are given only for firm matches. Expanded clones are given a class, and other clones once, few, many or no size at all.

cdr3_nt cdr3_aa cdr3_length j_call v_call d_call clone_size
TGCAGTGCTAGATATAGCGGGAGGGCTTACGAGCAGTACTTC CSARYSGRAYEQYF 14 TRBJ2-7 TRBV20-1 TRBD2 few
TGTGCCAGCACCATCGGACAGGGAGGCACTGAAGCTTTCTTT CASTIGQGGTEAFF 14 TRBJ1-1 TRBV7-9 TRBD1 few
TGTGCCAGCAGCCGGACTAGCTCTACCGAGCAGTACTTC CASSRTSSTEQYF 13 TRBJ2-7 TRBV14 TRBD2 .
TGTGCCAGCAGCCAACATAGCGGGAGCCCTCTCGAGCAGTTCTTC CASSQHSGSPLEQFF 15 TRBJ2-1 TRBV3-1 TRBD2 .
TGTGCCAGCAGCTTCGGCCAGGGGGCGACTAATGAAAAACTGTTTTTT CASSFGQGATNEKLFF 16 TRBJ1-4 TRBV7-9 TRBD1 .
TGCAGTGCTAGAGAGGGATGGGAGACCCAGTACTTC CSAREGWETQYF 12 TRBJ2-5 TRBV20-1 . .
TGTGCCAGCAGCTTAGATGGAGGGTCGGGCAATCAGCCCCAGCATTTT CASSLDGGSGNQPQHF 16 TRBJ1-5 TRBV7-9 . .
TGTGCCAGCGTTGCCTCCCCCACCCCTGACACTGAAGCTTTCTTT CASVASPTPDTEAFF 15 TRBJ1-1 TRBV6-5 . .
TGTGCCACCAGCAGATTAACAGGGGCGGACTACGAGCAGTACTTC CATSRLTGADYEQYF 15 TRBJ2-7 TRBV15 TRBD1 many
TGCAGTGCCCAATTGGGACAGGGGTATGAAAAACTGTTTTTT CSAQLGQGYEKLFF 14 TRBJ1-4 TRBV20-1 TRBD1 few
TGCAGTGCTAGAGATCTCGACAGGGTCGTGGCCGGGGAGCTGTTTTTT CSARDLDRVVAGELFF 16 TRBJ2-2 TRBV20-1 TRBD1 .
TGTGCCAGCAGCGAAATTACAGGGATCTTGAACACCGGGGAGCTGTTTTTT CASSEITGILNTGELFF 17 TRBJ2-2 TRBV6-1 . few
TGCAGTGCTAGGAAGGGGACCATGAACACTGAAGCTTTCTTT CSARKGTMNTEAFF 14 TRBJ1-1 TRBV20-1 . .
TGTGCCAGCAGCTTGGGAGGGATGGGGCCCACTCAAGAGACCCAGTACTTC CASSLGGMGPTQETQYF 17 TRBJ2-5 TRBV5-4 . once
TGTGCCAGCAGTGAATTCAATGGGGAGGGCTACACCTTC CASSEFNGEGYTF 13 TRBJ1-2 TRBV25-1 . .
TGCGCCAGCAGCTCAGCTATCCGGGTACTAGATACGCAGTATTTT CASSSAIRVLDTQYF 15 TRBJ2-3 TRBV5-1 . few
TGTGCCAGCAGCAGGGCAGGGATCGATACGCAGTATTTT CASSRAGIDTQYF 13 TRBJ2-3 TRBV7-9 . many
TGCGCCAGCAGCGTGGCTAGCCTTAGCGAGCAGTACTTC CASSVASLSEQYF 13 TRBJ2-7 TRBV5-1 . .
TGTGCCAGCAACACGGGGGGGGTTTACAATGAGCAGTTCTTC CASNTGGVYNEQFF 14 TRBJ2-1 TRBV27 TRBD2 few
TGTGCCAGCACACTCCCAGAAGGCAATGAGCAGTTCTTC CASTLPEGNEQFF 13 TRBJ2-1 TRBV12-3/TRBV12-4 . .
TGTGCCACCAGTGATCGCAGGGGGTCTGGGGCCAACGTCCTGACTTTC CATSDRRGSGANVLTF 16 TRBJ2-6 TRBV24-1 TRBD1 few
TGCAGTGCTAGAGAGAGGCCGGGATCCGAAGCTTTCTTT CSARERPGSEAFF 13 TRBJ1-1 TRBV20-1 . .
TGCAGTGCTAGTGGCCGCAGGGCGGTCTACAATGAGCAGTTCTTC CSASGRRAVYNEQFF 15 TRBJ2-1 TRBV20-1 . .
TGCGCCAGCAGCCAAGATCAGACTAGCGTATATGAGCAGTTCTTC CASSQDQTSVYEQFF 15 TRBJ2-1 TRBV4-1 TRBD2 few
TGTGCCAGCAGCTCGGGACTAGCGGGAGGGCCCGGGGAGCTGTTTTTT CASSSGLAGGPGELFF 16 TRBJ2-2 TRBV11-3 TRBD2 few
TGTGCCAGCAGCCAAGAAGGAAGGGCTGGTTTTAATTCACCCCTCCACTTT CASSQEGRAGFNSPLHF 17 TRBJ1-6 TRBV3-1 . .
TGCGCCAGCAGCGAAGGAGTAGCGGGAGTGAATGAGCAGTTCTTC CASSEGVAGVNEQFF 15 TRBJ2-1 TRBV5-1 TRBD2 .
TGTGCCAGCAGTCCGGGACTAGCGGAGAGGAATGAGCAGTTCTTC CASSPGLAERNEQFF 15 TRBJ2-1 TRBV12-3/TRBV12-4 TRBD2 few
TGCAGTGCTAGAGACCCTCTGACAGGGGACACTGAAGCTTTCTTT CSARDPLTGDTEAFF 15 TRBJ1-1 TRBV20-1 TRBD1 once
TGTGCCAGCAGCCCCCGTGAATACGAGCAGTACTTC CASSPREYEQYF 12 TRBJ2-7 TRBV12-3/TRBV12-4 . .
TGTGCCAGCAGCTTATTCCCCCCTCCTGAAGCTTTCTTT CASSLFPPPEAFF 13 TRBJ1-1 TRBV11-2 . few
TGTGCCAGCAGCCCGGACAGGGGAGGCTACGAGCAGTACTTC CASSPDRGGYEQYF 14 TRBJ2-7 TRBV11-3 TRBD1 .
TGCAGTGCTACCGGAAGGGTTTTGGTGGACATTCAGTACTTC CSATGRVLVDIQYF 14 TRBJ2-4 TRBV20-1 . few
TGTGCCAGCAGCAAAGGGGACAGGGTAAATGAAAAACTGTTTTTT CASSKGDRVNEKLFF 15 TRBJ1-4 TRBV7-9 TRBD1 .
TGCAGCGTCCGCGGACTAGCGGGAGCCTCCCAAGAGACCCAGTACTTC CSVRGLAGASQETQYF 16 TRBJ2-5 TRBV29-1 TRBD2 .